The next 25 T cell receptor beta chains were all read from a single sample in a study of blood T cell repertoires in COVID-19. Repertoires were generated with immunoSEQ multiplex PCR, while TCRdb's copy carries only in-frame clones and drops some. The sample lists around 200,000 clones, roughly 82% occurring once. Sequencing was done on a sample of PBMCs or T cells enriched from blood (not recorded which). These receptors all come from a man aged 35-49 years with acute COVID-19.

The V call is TRBV4-3, the J call TRBJ2-5; 13 nucleotides agree with TRBD2. This CDR3 has 15 residues. Germline-derived CDR1 and CDR2 are LGHNA and YSLEER. Germline trimming cut 3 bases from V and 3 bases from J; bases unmatched to any gene: 1. The CDR3 DNA reads TGCGCCAGCAGCCACGGACTAGCGGGGGAAGAGACCCAGTACTTC. Protein product: CASSHGLAGEETQYF.

The J gene is TRBJ2-7, the V gene TRBV18; D is unclear. Germline CDR1 and CDR2: KGHSH and LQKENI. V lost 2 bases and J 0 bases, leaving 14 bases between the germline ends. This CDR3 comprises 16 residues. In DNA, the CDR3 is TGTGCCAGCTCACCAGGGCCACCTTCGAGCTCCTACGAGCAGTACTTC. Translated, it gives CASSPGPPSSSYEQYF.

This clone came up a few times. The V call is TRBV7-9, the J call TRBJ2-2; no clear D gene. The CDR3 runs to 12 residues. Germline assignment: CDR1 SEHNR and CDR2 FQNEAQ (reference sequence). V lost 5 bases and J 4 bases, leaving 5 bases between the germline ends. The CDR3, as DNA: TGTGCCAGCAGCCCCCGCACCGGGGAGCTGTTTTTT. Translating it yields CASSPRTGELFF.

This chain uses TRBV5-4 with TRBJ1-1, with 8 bases fitting TRBD1. The CDR3 extends over 15 amino acids. CDR1 is SGHNT and CDR2 is YYREEE in the germline V gene (reference sequence). Unmatched junction bases numbered 6, after V lost 3 bases and J lost 2 bases. DNA of the CDR3: TGTGCCAGCAGCTCCTACAGGGGGGGAAACACTGAAGCTTTCTTT. Protein product: CASSSYRGGNTEAFF.

This clone showed up just once. The chain combines TRBV19 with TRBJ2-1; TRBD2 agrees at 8 bases. J was trimmed by 6 bases and V by 5 bases; bases with no gene match: 9. This CDR3 is built from 15 residues. Per the germline V gene, CDR1 is LNHDA and CDR2 is SQIVND (reference sequence). This chain's CDR3 is CASSGPLLAANEQFF. CDR3 DNA: TGTGCCAGTAGTGGCCCTTTACTAGCGGCCAATGAGCAGTTCTTC.

The rearrangement links TRBV4-1 to TRBJ2-7; 9 bases are shared with TRBD2. Germline CDR1 MGHRA, CDR2 YSYEKL. The CDR3 has 13 amino acids. J was trimmed by 7 bases and V by 3 bases; bases with no gene match: 4. CDR3 in DNA: TGCGCCAGCAGCCAGGGACTAGCTCGGGAGCAGTACTTC. Translated, it gives CASSQGLAREQYF.

The chain links TRBV4-1 to TRBJ2-7, with 8 bases identical to TRBD1. After removal of 1 base from V and 3 bases from J, the junction contained 8 bases not matched to a gene. CDR3 length equals 16 residues. Germline V gives CDR1 MGHRA, CDR2 YSYEKL. This CDR3 is CASSQGSGGIGYEQYF. The CDR3 DNA is TGCGCCAGCAGCCAAGGGTCAGGGGGCATTGGCTACGAGCAGTACTTC.

This chain links TRBV5-1 with TRBJ2-7, with 9 positions matching TRBD2. The CDR3 length is 15 residues. Germline values: CDR1 SGHRS, CDR2 YFSETQ. V shed 0 bases and J 3 bases; nucleotides not matched to a gene: 4. The CDR3 protein is CASSLVLAGVYEQYF. CDR3 bases: TGCGCCAGCAGCTTGGTGTTAGCGGGGGTCTACGAGCAGTACTTC.

The CDR3 loop reads CSGGRGTEAFF. CDR3 DNA sequence: TGCAGTGGGGGGAGGGGCACTGAAGCTTTCTTT. The rearrangement links TRBV20-1 to TRBJ1-1; possibly TRBD1 for D (5 bases). Germline V gene lookup returns CDR1 DFQATT and CDR2 SNEGSKA (reference sequence). V lost 7 bases and J 4 bases, leaving 10 bases between the germline ends. The CDR3 contains 11 residues.

The V gene is TRBV5-1, the J gene TRBJ2-1; 7 bases fit TRBD1. Germline V lookup: CDR1 SGHRS, CDR2 YFSETQ. After removal of 5 bases from V and 3 bases from J, the junction contained 11 bases not matched to a gene. This CDR3 is built from 16 residues. The CDR3 loop reads CASSSRPGQNYNEQFF. DNA for the CDR3: TGCGCCAGCAGTTCTCGACCGGGACAGAACTACAATGAGCAGTTCTTC.

This clone has only one observation. The rearrangement joins TRBV4-1 to TRBJ2-7; tentative D call: TRBD2 (6 bases). Germline CDR1 reads MGHRA; CDR2 reads YSYEKL. The V and J ends lost 3 bases and 4 bases respectively, with 16 bases between them. The CDR3 has 15 residues. The CDR3 region has the DNA TGCGCCAGCAGCCATCAAGGGCAGGGAGGTTACGAGCAGTACTTC. Translated: CASSHQGQGGYEQYF.

The chain carries TRBV20-1 and TRBJ2-1, with D perhaps matching TRBD2 (6 bases). The CDR3 sequence is 14 residues long. From germline, CDR1 is DFQATT and CDR2 SNEGSKA (reference sequence). With 3 bases removed from V and 4 bases from J, the gap between germline ends came to 13 bases. The DNA for the CDR3 is TGCAGTGCTAGTTGGCGCGGGGATTACAATGAGCAGTTCTTC. It yields the protein CSASWRGDYNEQFF.

The rearrangement uses TRBV5-1 and TRBJ2-7, with unresolved D. This CDR3 region has 13 residues. Trimming shortened V by 2 bases and J by 3 bases, and 9 bases separated the two germline ends. Germline V gives CDR1 SGHRS, CDR2 YFSETQ. CDR3 loop: CASSFQVLYEQYF. CDR3 bases: TGCGCCAGCAGCTTTCAGGTCCTCTACGAGCAGTACTTC.

The chain has TRBV7-2 and TRBJ1-2, with D maybe TRBD1 (6 bases). V lost 5 bases, J lost 5 bases, and 21 bases lay in between. The CDR3 length is 16 residues. Germline loops: CDR1 SGHTA, CDR2 FQGNSA. The CDR3 region has the DNA TGTGCCAGCAGCCCGGACCCTCGGGACATTATTTATGGCTACACCTTC. Protein: CASSPDPRDIIYGYTF.

The chain links TRBV7-2 to TRBJ2-7; TRBD1 matches at 8 bases. The CDR3 sequence is 14 residues long. V dropped 3 bases and J dropped 6; count of bases not matched to a gene: 7. In germline, CDR1 is SGHTA, CDR2 FQGNSA. CDR3 protein: CASSFSTGDLEQYF. DNA for the CDR3: TGTGCCAGCAGCTTCTCGACAGGGGACCTCGAGCAGTACTTC.

This clone was seen a handful of times. This chain links TRBV15 with TRBJ2-7; 7 nucleotides match TRBD2. This CDR3 spans 15 amino acids. The germline V gene has CDR1 LNHNV and CDR2 YYDKDF (reference sequence). V lost 1 base, J lost 4 bases, and 7 bases stayed unmatched. CDR3 protein: CATSRGGSGSYEQYF. CDR3 bases: TGTGCCACCAGCAGAGGCGGGAGCGGCTCGTACGAGCAGTACTTC.

This clone has just one count. The V gene is TRBV5-6, the J gene TRBJ2-5; tentative D call: TRBD2 (5 bases). The length of the CDR3 is 14 residues. Trimming stripped 5 bases from V and 4 bases from J, with 15 bases between. From germline, CDR1 is SGHDT and CDR2 YYEEEE. The CDR3 sequence: CASRDTEGGETQYF. The CDR3 nucleotides read TGTGCCAGCAGGGATACTGAGGGTGGAGAGACCCAGTACTTC.

This clone has just one count. This sequence joins TRBV19 and TRBJ2-7, with a possible D match to TRBD1 (6 bases). V was clipped by 5 bases and J by 7 bases, with 15 bases between them. CDR1 and CDR2 from the germline V gene are LNHDA and SQIVND (reference sequence). The CDR3 extends over 13 amino acids. This CDR3 reads CASSPRTQGEQYF. CDR3 sequence (DNA): TGTGCCAGTAGTCCAAGAACTCAGGGGGAGCAGTACTTC. Variable domain in full (rest from reference TRBV19 and TRBJ2-7): DGGITQSPKYLFRKEGQNVTLSCEQNLNHDAMYWYRQDPGQGLRLIYYSQIVNDFQKGDIAEGYSVSREKKESFPLTVTSAQKNPTAFYLCASSPRTQGEQYFGPGTRLTVT.

The chain combines TRBV25-1 with TRBJ2-7, with 10 bases fitting TRBD2. V dropped 4 bases and J dropped 5; count of bases not matched to a gene: 17. CDR3 length equals 18 residues. CDR1 and CDR2 from the germline V gene are MGHDK and SYGVNS. Here the CDR3 DNA reads TGTGCCAGCAGTGCCAAATGGCCAACTAGCGGGGAAAATGACGAGCAGTACTTC. This codes for CASSAKWPTSGENDEQYF.

The chain is built from TRBV28 and TRBJ1-4, with 10 bases lining up with TRBD1. CDR3 length equals 15 residues. With 6 bases clipped from V and 8 bases from J, the junction kept 9 bases outside the gene matches. CDR1 and CDR2 from the germline V gene are MDHEN and SYDVKM. This CDR3 reads CASRQPTGGGEKLFF. Written as DNA, the CDR3 is TGTGCCAGCAGACAGCCGACAGGGGGCGGCGAAAAACTGTTTTTT.

The chain carries TRBV27 and TRBJ2-3; 7 bases agree with TRBD2. This CDR3 spans 13 amino acids. J was trimmed by 6 bases and V by 8 bases; bases with no gene match: 8. Germline V gene data show CDR1 as MNHEY and CDR2 as SMNVEV (reference sequence). Here the CDR3 reads CASFRGRYDTQYF. CDR3 coding DNA: TGTGCCAGCTTTCGCGGGAGATACGATACGCAGTATTTT.

V is TRBV25-1 and J is TRBJ1-1; TRBD1 matches at 8 bases. CDR3 length: 16 amino acids. The J segment lost 1 base and the V segment lost 5 bases, leaving 9 bases of the junction unmatched. CDR1 is MGHDK, CDR2 SYGVNS, per germline. In DNA, the CDR3 is TGTGCCAGCAGTCCCCCGGGACAGGCTGCGAACACTGAAGCTTTCTTT. Translating gives CASSPPGQAANTEAFF.

The J gene is TRBJ2-1, the V gene TRBV18; D may be TRBD1 (6 bases). The CDR3 runs 14 residues. Trimming stripped 3 bases from V and 3 bases from J, with 9 bases between. Germline V CDR1 and CDR2: KGHSH, LQKENI. The CDR3 region is CASSPPDSYNEQFF. The CDR3 DNA reads TGTGCCAGCTCACCTCCGGACAGCTACAATGAGCAGTTCTTC.

This chain joins TRBV5-1 and TRBJ2-1; TRBD2 might be the D (6 bases). CDR1 SGHRS and CDR2 YFSETQ come from the germline V gene. Trimming removed 0 bases from V and 10 bases from J, with 20 bases in between. The CDR3 sequence is 16 residues long. The CDR3 region is CASSLADSTSFFEQFF. Written as DNA, the CDR3 is TGCGCCAGCAGCTTGGCCGATTCGACTAGTTTCTTCGAGCAGTTCTTC.

The rearrangement links TRBV9 to TRBJ2-7; tentatively, D is TRBD2 (6 bases). V was clipped by 4 bases and J by 6 bases, with 20 bases between them. The V gene's germline CDR1 is SGDLS and CDR2 YYNGEE. CDR3 length: 15 residues. CDR3 amino acids: CASSPGGSMGGEQYF. CDR3 nucleotide sequence: TGTGCCAGCAGCCCCGGCGGGTCAATGGGGGGCGAGCAGTACTTC.